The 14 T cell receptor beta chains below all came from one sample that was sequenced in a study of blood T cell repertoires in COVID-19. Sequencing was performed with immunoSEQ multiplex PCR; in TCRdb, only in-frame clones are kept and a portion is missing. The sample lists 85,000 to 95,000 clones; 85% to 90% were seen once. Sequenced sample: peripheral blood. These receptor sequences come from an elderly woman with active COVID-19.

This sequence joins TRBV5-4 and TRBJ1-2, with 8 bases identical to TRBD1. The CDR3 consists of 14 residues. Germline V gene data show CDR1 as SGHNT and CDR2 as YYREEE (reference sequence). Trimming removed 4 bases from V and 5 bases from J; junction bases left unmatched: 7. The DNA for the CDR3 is TGTGCCAGCAGCCCAGGACAGGGAAGATATGGCTACACCTTC. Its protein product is CASSPGQGRYGYTF.

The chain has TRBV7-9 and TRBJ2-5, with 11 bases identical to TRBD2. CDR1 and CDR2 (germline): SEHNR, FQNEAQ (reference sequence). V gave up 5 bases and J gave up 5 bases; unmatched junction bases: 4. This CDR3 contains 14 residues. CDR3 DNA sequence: TGTGCCAGCAGCCCACTAGCGGGAGTGGAGACCCAGTACTTC. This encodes CASSPLAGVETQYF. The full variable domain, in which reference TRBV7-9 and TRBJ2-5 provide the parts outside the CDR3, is DTGVSQNPRHKITKRGQNVTFRCDPISEHNRLYWYRQTLGQGPEFLTYFQNEAQLEKSRLLSDRFSAERPKGSFSTLEIQRTEQGDSAMYLCASSPLAGVETQYFGPGTRLLVL.

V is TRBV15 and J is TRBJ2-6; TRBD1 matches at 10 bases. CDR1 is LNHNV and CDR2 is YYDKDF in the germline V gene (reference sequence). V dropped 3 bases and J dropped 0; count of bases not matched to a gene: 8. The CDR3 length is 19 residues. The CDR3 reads CATSSEGTGVFSGANVLTF. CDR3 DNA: TGTGCCACCAGCAGCGAAGGGACAGGGGTTTTCTCTGGGGCCAACGTCCTGACTTTC.

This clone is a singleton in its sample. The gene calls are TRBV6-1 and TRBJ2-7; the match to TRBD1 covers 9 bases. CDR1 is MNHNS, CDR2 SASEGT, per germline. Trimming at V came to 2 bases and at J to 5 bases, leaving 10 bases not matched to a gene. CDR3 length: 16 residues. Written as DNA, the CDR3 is TGTGCCAGCAGTGAAAGCGCCGGGACAGGGCGACACGAGCAGTACTTC. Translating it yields CASSESAGTGRHEQYF.

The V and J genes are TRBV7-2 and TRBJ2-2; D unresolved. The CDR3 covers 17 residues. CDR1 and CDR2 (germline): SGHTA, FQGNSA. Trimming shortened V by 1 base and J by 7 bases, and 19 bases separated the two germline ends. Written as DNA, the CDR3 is TGTGCCAGCAGCTTAGAAGCCCCAAGTCGAGATTTCGGGGAGCTGTTTTTT. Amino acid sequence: CASSLEAPSRDFGELFF.

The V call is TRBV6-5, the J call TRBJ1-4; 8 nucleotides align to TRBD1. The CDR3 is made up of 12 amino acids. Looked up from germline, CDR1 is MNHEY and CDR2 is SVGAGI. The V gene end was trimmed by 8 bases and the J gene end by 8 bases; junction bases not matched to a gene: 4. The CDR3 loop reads CASAGTGEKLFF. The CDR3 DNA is TGTGCCAGCGCGGGGACAGGAGAAAAACTGTTTTTT.

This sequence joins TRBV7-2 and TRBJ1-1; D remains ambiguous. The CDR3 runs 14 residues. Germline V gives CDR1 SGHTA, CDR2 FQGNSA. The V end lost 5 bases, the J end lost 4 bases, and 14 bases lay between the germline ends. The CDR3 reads CASSLDYGGTEAFF. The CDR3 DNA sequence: TGTGCCAGCAGCCTTGATTACGGAGGCACTGAAGCTTTCTTT.

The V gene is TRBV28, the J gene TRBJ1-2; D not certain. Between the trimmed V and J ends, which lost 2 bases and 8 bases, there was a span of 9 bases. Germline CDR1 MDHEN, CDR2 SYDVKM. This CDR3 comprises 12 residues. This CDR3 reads CASSLAPRGYTF. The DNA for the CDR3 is TGTGCCAGCAGTTTAGCCCCCCGGGGCTACACCTTC.

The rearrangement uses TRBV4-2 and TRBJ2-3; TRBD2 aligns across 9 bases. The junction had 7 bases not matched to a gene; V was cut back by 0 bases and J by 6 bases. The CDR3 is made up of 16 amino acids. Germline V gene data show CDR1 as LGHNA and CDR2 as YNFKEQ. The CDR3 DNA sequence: TGTGCCAGCAGCCAAGAAATGTCTAGCGGGACCGATACGCAGTATTTT. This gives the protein CASSQEMSSGTDTQYF.

The CDR3 loop reads CASRRLGETQYF. CDR3 in DNA: TGTGCCAGCAGAAGACTAGGAGAGACCCAGTACTTC. The chain couples TRBV6-6 to TRBJ2-5, with D possibly TRBD2 on 6 matching bases. Germline values: CDR1 MNHNY, CDR2 SVGAGI (reference sequence). CDR3 size: 12 residues. Trimming removed 6 bases at V and 4 bases at J, with 9 bases between.

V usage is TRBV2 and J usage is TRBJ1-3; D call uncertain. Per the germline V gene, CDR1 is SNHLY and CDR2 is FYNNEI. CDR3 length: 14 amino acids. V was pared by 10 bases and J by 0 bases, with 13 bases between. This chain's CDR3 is CATHSSSSGNTIYF. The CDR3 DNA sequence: TGTGCCACCCACAGTTCCTCCTCTGGAAACACCATATATTTT.

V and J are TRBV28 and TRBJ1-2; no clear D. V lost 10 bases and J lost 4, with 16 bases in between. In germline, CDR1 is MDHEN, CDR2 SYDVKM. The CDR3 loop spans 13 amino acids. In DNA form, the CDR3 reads TGTGCCACCCAGACCTACGGGGTCTATGGCTACACCTTC. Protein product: CATQTYGVYGYTF.

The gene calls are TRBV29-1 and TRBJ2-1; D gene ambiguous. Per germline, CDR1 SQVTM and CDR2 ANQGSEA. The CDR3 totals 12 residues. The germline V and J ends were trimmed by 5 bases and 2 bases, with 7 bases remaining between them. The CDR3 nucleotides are TGCAGCGTTCCGTCCGCCTACAATGAGCAGTTCTTC. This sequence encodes CSVPSAYNEQFF.

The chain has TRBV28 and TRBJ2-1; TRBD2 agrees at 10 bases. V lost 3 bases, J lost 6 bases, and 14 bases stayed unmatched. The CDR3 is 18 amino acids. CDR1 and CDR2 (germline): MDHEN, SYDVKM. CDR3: CASSFPLAGELERNEQFF. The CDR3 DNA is TGTGCCAGCAGTTTTCCCCTAGCGGGAGAGTTAGAGCGCAATGAGCAGTTCTTC. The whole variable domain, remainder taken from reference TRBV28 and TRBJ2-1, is DVKVTQSSRYLVKRTGEKVFLECVQDMDHENMFWYRQDPGLGLRLIYFSYDVKMKEKGDIPEGYSVSREKKERFSLILESASTNQTSMYLCASSFPLAGELERNEQFFGPGTRLTVL.